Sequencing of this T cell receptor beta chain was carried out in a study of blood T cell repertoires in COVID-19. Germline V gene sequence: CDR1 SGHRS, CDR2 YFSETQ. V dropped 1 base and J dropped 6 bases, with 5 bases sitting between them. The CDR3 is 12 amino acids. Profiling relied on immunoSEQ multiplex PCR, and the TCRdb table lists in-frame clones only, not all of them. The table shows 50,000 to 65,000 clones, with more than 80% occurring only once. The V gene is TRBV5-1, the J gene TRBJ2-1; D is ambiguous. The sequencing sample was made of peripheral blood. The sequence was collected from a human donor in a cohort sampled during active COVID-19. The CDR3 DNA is TGCGCCAGCAGCTTGCCTACCAATGAGCAGTTCTTC. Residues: CASSLPTNEQFF.